A single sample gave rise to the 9 T cell receptor beta chains below, sequenced in a study of blood T cell repertoires in COVID-19. Data came from immunoSEQ multiplex PCR; TCRdb stores just in-frame clones and leaves some out. The sample records tens of thousands of clones, 75% to 90% being singletons. Sequenced material: peripheral blood. These receptors originate from a man older than 75 with acute or convalescent COVID-19.

The chain links TRBV10-3 to TRBJ2-3; a weak D match, TRBD2 (6 bases). Germline V gene sequence: CDR1 ENHRY, CDR2 SYGVKD. This CDR3 is built from 17 residues. V lost 4 bases to trimming and J lost 6 bases, with 23 bases between them. CDR3 region: CAISGSAGSSGPDTQYF. As DNA, the CDR3 is TGTGCCATCAGTGGATCGGCGGGATCCTCGGGGCCGGATACGCAGTATTTT.

The V and J genes are TRBV5-1 and TRBJ1-5; tentatively, D is TRBD1 (6 bases). The V end lost 0 bases, the J end lost 0 bases, and 13 bases lay between the germline ends. The V gene's germline CDR1 is SGHRS and CDR2 YFSETQ. This CDR3 has 17 residues. In nucleotides, the CDR3 is TGCGCCAGCAGCTTGGGAGGACAGTCTATTAGCAATCAGCCCCAGCATTTT. Protein: CASSLGGQSISNQPQHF.

The chain combines TRBV5-4 with TRBJ2-5, with a possible D match to TRBD2 (5 bases). The CDR3 is 14 amino acids. The germline gives CDR1 SGHNT, CDR2 YYREEE (reference sequence). Trimming took 1 base from V and 2 from J, leaving 9 bases between them. CDR3 in amino acids: CASSLRGLQETQYF. The CDR3 nucleotides read TGTGCCAGCAGCTTGCGGGGTCTACAAGAGACCCAGTACTTC.

The chain has TRBV5-5 and TRBJ2-1; 7 bases fit TRBD1. CDR1 is SGHKS and CDR2 is YYEKEE in the germline V gene (reference sequence). The CDR3 loop spans 15 amino acids. The V segment lost 3 bases and the J segment 5 bases; nucleotides outside the gene matches: 8. The CDR3: CASSSPGQLDNEQFF. The CDR3 DNA follows: TGTGCCAGCAGCTCCCCGGGACAGCTTGACAATGAGCAGTTCTTC. The full variable domain, completed using reference TRBV5-5 and TRBJ2-1, is DAGVTQSPTHLIKTRGQQVTLRCSPISGHKSVSWYQQVLGQGPQFIFQYYEKEERGRGNFPDRFSARQFPNYSSELNVNALLLGDSALYLCASSSPGQLDNEQFFGPGTRLTVL.

This chain connects TRBV5-4 to TRBJ2-7; the D gene is possibly TRBD1 (5 bases). In germline, CDR1 is SGHNT, CDR2 YYREEE (reference sequence). There are 15 residues in the CDR3. V gave up 0 bases and J gave up 2 bases, with 12 bases separating them. Here the CDR3 DNA reads TGTGCCAGCAGCTTGGGTACAGGCCAAACCTACGAGCAGTACTTC. Its translation is CASSLGTGQTYEQYF. Using reference TRBV5-4 and TRBJ2-7 for the parts outside the CDR3, the full variable domain is ETGVTQSPTHLIKTRGQQVTLRCSSQSGHNTVSWYQQALGQGPQFIFQYYREEENGRGNFPPRFSGLQFPNYSSELNVNALELDDSALYLCASSLGTGQTYEQYFGPGTRLTVT.

The chain links TRBV12-5 to TRBJ2-7, with TRBD1 matching over 10 bases. V gave up 0 bases and J gave up 4 bases; unmatched junction bases: 3. Per germline, CDR1 LGHNT and CDR2 FRNRAP. CDR3 length: 15 amino acids. CDR3 sequence: CASGLVPGQGYEQYF. The CDR3 nucleotides read TGTGCTAGTGGTTTGGTCCCGGGACAGGGGTACGAGCAGTACTTC.

The V gene is TRBV27, the J gene TRBJ1-5; weak D call: TRBD1 (5 bases). The CDR3 extends over 14 amino acids. Trimming removed 6 bases from V and 4 bases from J, with 13 bases in between. Germline loops: CDR1 MNHEY, CDR2 SMNVEV (reference sequence). DNA for the CDR3: TGTGCCAGCAGGTTCCTGGGGGGGAATCAGCCCCAGCATTTT. Protein product: CASRFLGGNQPQHF.

The CDR3 loop is CASSIGSGYDEQFF. CDR3 in DNA: TGTGCCAGCAGTATTGGTAGCGGGTACGATGAGCAGTTCTTC. This chain connects TRBV27 to TRBJ2-1; 7 bases are shared with TRBD2. V shed 5 bases and J 8 bases; nucleotides not matched to a gene: 9. The CDR3 covers 14 residues. Germline V CDR1 and CDR2: MNHEY, SMNVEV (reference sequence).

The V and J genes are TRBV18 and TRBJ2-7; TRBD2 aligns across 8 bases. The CDR3 length is 13 residues. The J segment lost 5 bases and the V segment lost 5 bases, leaving 5 bases of the junction unmatched. The germline gives CDR1 KGHSH, CDR2 LQKENI. CDR3 amino acids: CASSGREANEQYF. In DNA, the CDR3 is TGTGCCAGCTCAGGGCGGGAGGCGAACGAGCAGTACTTC.